This entry lists 12 T cell receptor beta chains sequenced from one sample in a study of blood T cell repertoires in COVID-19. The assay was immunoSEQ multiplex PCR, and TCRdb's table has in-frame clones only and misses some. The sample includes around 91,000 clones, under 85% seen only once; the top ten take 9.5% to 15%. Material: peripheral blood. Source of these receptors: a human donor in a cohort sampled during active COVID-19.

The chain joins TRBV9 to TRBJ2-7; 12 nucleotides line up with TRBD1. Per the germline V gene, CDR1 is SGDLS and CDR2 is YYNGEE. Trimming took 3 bases from V and 5 from J; bases not matched to a gene: 12. The CDR3 is made up of 17 amino acids. In nucleotides, the CDR3 is TGTGCCAGCAGCGGACCGGCGGGGGGACAGGGGGCCGACGAGCAGTACTTC. Translating it yields CASSGPAGGQGADEQYF.

V is TRBV7-2 and J is TRBJ2-1; tentatively, D is TRBD2 (5 bases). Between the trimmed V and J ends, which lost 6 bases and 4 bases, there was a span of 22 bases. The CDR3 is 17 residues long. Germline loops: CDR1 SGHTA, CDR2 FQGNSA. This CDR3 reads CASRGPRGTGIYNEQFF. CDR3 bases: TGTGCCAGCAGGGGTCCCCGCGGAACGGGAATTTACAATGAGCAGTTCTTC.

The rearrangement links TRBV19 to TRBJ2-2; no definite D call. The CDR3 totals 18 residues. The V end was cut by 1 base, the J end by 0 bases, with 15 bases between. Looked up from germline, CDR1 is LNHDA and CDR2 is SQIVND (reference sequence). The CDR3 DNA is TGTGCCAGTAGTATAGTAGTGATCCGGTCCGCGAACACCGGGGAGCTGTTTTTT. It specifies CASSIVVIRSANTGELFF.

This sequence joins TRBV6-2 or TRBV6-3 and TRBJ2-7; perhaps TRBD2 as D (6 bases). The germline V gene encodes CDR1 MNHEY and CDR2 SVGEGT. The CDR3 is 16 amino acids. Trimming cost V 6 bases and J 0 bases, with 18 bases left between them. CDR3 sequence: CASSPTGRPPSYEQYF. DNA for the CDR3: TGTGCCAGCAGCCCCACGGGGAGGCCCCCCTCCTACGAGCAGTACTTC.

This rearrangement joins TRBV28 to TRBJ2-1; D is perhaps TRBD2 (7 bases). The germline CDR1 and CDR2 sequences are MDHEN and SYDVKM. This CDR3 has 15 residues. The germline V and J ends were trimmed by 5 bases and 9 bases, with 20 bases remaining between them. The CDR3 loop is CASSRERGGVGEQFF. In nucleotides, the CDR3 is TGTGCCAGCAGTCGAGAGAGGGGGGGGGTGGGTGAGCAGTTCTTC. Complete variable domain (other parts from reference TRBV28 and TRBJ2-1): DVKVTQSSRYLVKRTGEKVFLECVQDMDHENMFWYRQDPGLGLRLIYFSYDVKMKEKGDIPEGYSVSREKKERFSLILESASTNQTSMYLCASSRERGGVGEQFFGPGTRLTVL.

This clone was counted once. The same CDR3 also results from other DNA sequences found in this sample. The chain carries TRBV9 and TRBJ2-5, with D tentatively TRBD1 (5 bases). Germline V CDR1 and CDR2: SGDLS, YYNGEE. This CDR3 has 14 amino acids. The germline V and J ends were trimmed by 0 bases and 5 bases, with 11 bases remaining between them. The CDR3 reads CASSVGQGRETQYF. For the CDR3, the DNA is TGTGCCAGCAGCGTAGGGCAGGGTAGGGAGACCCAGTACTTC. The whole variable domain, remainder taken from reference TRBV9 and TRBJ2-5, is DSGVTQTPKHLITATGQRVTLRCSPRSGDLSVYWYQQSLDQGLQFLIQYYNGEERAKGNILERFSAQQFPDLHSELNLSSLELGDSALYFCASSVGQGRETQYFGPGTRLLVL.

The genes are TRBV5-8 and TRBJ2-2, with D possibly TRBD1 on 5 matching bases. The V and J ends lost 0 bases and 2 bases respectively, with 14 bases between them. The CDR3 loop spans 17 amino acids. The germline V gene encodes CDR1 SGHTS and CDR2 YDEGEE. DNA of the CDR3: TGTGCCAGCAGCTTGGTCAGAGAGACAGAAAACACCGGGGAGCTGTTTTTT. Translated: CASSLVRETENTGELFF.

J is TRBJ1-1 and V is TRBV5-1; TRBD1 matches at 7 bases. There are 14 residues in the CDR3. V shed 4 bases and J 1 base; nucleotides not matched to a gene: 4. Germline CDR1 is SGHRS and CDR2 is YFSETQ. The CDR3 region is CASSGPGGNTEAFF. Written as DNA, the CDR3 is TGCGCCAGCAGCGGACCAGGGGGGAACACTGAAGCTTTCTTT.

This clone has only a few counts. This chain uses TRBV5-1 with TRBJ2-7, with D perhaps matching TRBD1 (6 bases). CDR1 is SGHRS, CDR2 YFSETQ, per germline. The CDR3 covers 12 residues. Trimming removed 4 bases at V and 4 bases at J, with 9 bases between. CDR3 nucleotide sequence: TGCGCCAGCAGCGGGGACACTTACGAGCAGTACTTC. It is translated as CASSGDTYEQYF. The variable domain in full, with the rest retrieved from reference TRBV5-1 and TRBJ2-7, is KAGVTQTPRYLIKTRGQQVTLSCSPISGHRSVSWYQQTPGQGLQFLFEYFSETQRNKGNFPGRFSGRQFSNSRSEMNVSTLELGDSALYLCASSGDTYEQYFGPGTRLTVT.

The chain recombines TRBV2 with TRBJ1-6, with D possibly matching TRBD1 (5 bases). CDR3 length: 13 amino acids. Between the trimmed V and J ends, which lost 6 bases and 6 bases, there was a span of 9 bases. Germline V gene lookup returns CDR1 SNHLY and CDR2 FYNNEI. The CDR3 nucleotides read TGTGCCAGCAGGGGGGACTTTAATTCACCCCTCCACTTT. Translating it yields CASRGDFNSPLHF.

The rearrangement links TRBV5-5 to TRBJ2-2; TRBD2 might be the D (6 bases). The CDR3 extends over 16 amino acids. Trimming shortened V by 4 bases and J by 1 base, and 14 bases separated the two germline ends. Looked up from germline, CDR1 is SGHKS and CDR2 is YYEKEE (reference sequence). CDR3 coding DNA: TGTGCCAGCAGCGTCGGGACTGACAAGAACACCGGGGAGCTGTTTTTT. Its protein product is CASSVGTDKNTGELFF.

The chain uses TRBV5-8 and TRBJ2-7; 8 bases line up with TRBD2. This CDR3 contains 16 residues. Trimming at V came to 1 base and at J to 1 base, leaving 7 bases not matched to a gene. Germline assignment: CDR1 SGHTS and CDR2 YDEGEE. In DNA form, the CDR3 reads TGTGCCAGCAGCTTGCAGCGGGGGCGGAGGTCCTACGAGCAGTACTTC. Encoded protein: CASSLQRGRRSYEQYF.